This T cell receptor beta chain is drawn from a study of blood T cell repertoires in COVID-19. Study as a whole: Specimens from acute and convalescent COVID-19 originated in the United States, Italy and Spain. PBMCs, B-cell-depleted T cells, or T cells provided the cDNA or gDNA that made up the material.

The V gene's germline CDR1 is MNHEY and CDR2 SVGEGT. The ends lost 7 bases at V and 1 base at J; junction bases unmatched: 10. The CDR3 is made up of 16 amino acids. Source study methods: From reference gene primer amplification, estimates of nucleated cell counts were derived. Only in-frame clones appear in the TCRdb table, and some are missing; sequencing was by immunoSEQ multiplex PCR. Clone size and the V and J calls come from that table; the DNA yielded D and trimming. The sample yields about 110,000 clones, more than 80% seen once. This receptor was identified in a woman in her seventies with acute or convalescent COVID-19. The rearrangement uses TRBV6-2 or TRBV6-3 and TRBJ1-1, with 9 bases matching TRBD1. Sequenced: peripheral blood. The CDR3 protein is CASIPWTGAGNTEAFF. In DNA form, the CDR3 reads TGTGCCAGCATCCCTTGGACAGGGGCTGGGAACACTGAAGCTTTCTTT.